Each of the 16 T cell receptor beta chains below was sequenced from the same sample in a study of cytomegalovirus exposure and HLA in healthy donors. Use of 60 Vbeta and 13 Jbeta primers characterized the PCR. The table came from immunoSEQ multiplex PCR; TCRdb's copy has only in-frame clones and leaves some out. The sample holds about 130,000 clones, 80% to 90% seen once. Sequencing input: PBMCs. The receptors originated from a middle-aged woman in good health and CMV-seropositive.

The J gene is TRBJ1-6, the V gene TRBV15; D is uncertain. CDR3 size: 16 residues. Trimming removed 0 bases from V and 9 bases from J, with 15 bases in between. The germline CDR1 and CDR2 sequences are LNHNV and YYDKDF (reference sequence). The CDR3 sequence: CATSRESVNPSSPLHF. The CDR3 DNA sequence: TGTGCCACCAGCAGAGAATCCGTTAATCCCAGTTCACCCCTCCACTTT.

This chain connects TRBV28 to TRBJ2-1, with D possibly TRBD2 on 5 matching bases. There are 16 residues in the CDR3. V was cut by 3 bases and J by 7 bases, with 19 bases left in between. From germline, CDR1 is MDHEN and CDR2 SYDVKM. For the CDR3, the DNA is TGTGCCAGCAGTTTTGTGCGGACTCTTACATCGAATGAGCAGTTCTTC. It specifies CASSFVRTLTSNEQFF.

This chain connects TRBV19 to TRBJ2-1, with a tentative D call TRBD2 (6 bases). Germline CDR1 LNHDA, CDR2 SQIVND (reference sequence). V lost 2 bases and J lost 16, with 12 bases in between. This CDR3 comprises 11 residues. The CDR3 DNA reads TGTGCCAGTAGTATACCGCCGACTAGTTTCTTC. As protein: CASSIPPTSFF.

The chain is built from TRBV2 and TRBJ2-4; possibly TRBD2 for D (7 bases). Trimming shortened V by 6 bases and J by 8 bases, and 14 bases separated the two germline ends. This CDR3 region has 13 residues. Germline lookup yields CDR1 SNHLY and CDR2 FYNNEI. CDR3 nucleotide sequence: TGTGCCAGCAGCCCGAGGGGGGGGGACATTCAGTACTTC. Translated, it gives CASSPRGGDIQYF.

This sequence joins TRBV6-5 and TRBJ2-1; 9 nucleotides agree with TRBD1. Germline trimming cut 8 bases from V and 8 bases from J; bases unmatched to any gene: 7. CDR3 length equals 13 residues. Germline assignment: CDR1 MNHEY and CDR2 SVGAGI. This CDR3 reads CASGTGIGDEQFF. DNA for the CDR3: TGTGCCAGCGGGACAGGGATCGGGGATGAGCAGTTCTTC.

On this clone itself: At one boundary the junction diverges from the germline segment, which might be a read error. The chain links TRBV7-7 to TRBJ2-7; TRBD1 aligns across 9 bases. The CDR3 is 14 amino acids. Germline lookup yields CDR1 SSHAT and CDR2 FNYEAQ (reference sequence). DNA of the CDR3: TGTGCTAGCAGCCTCACAGGGGGCGGGGGAGAGCAGTACTTC. Protein: CASSLTGGGGEQYF. The full variable domain, rest sourced from reference TRBV7-7 and TRBJ2-7, is GAGVSQSPRYKVTKRGQDVTLRCDPISSHATLYWYQQALGQGPEFLTYFNYEAQPDKSGLPSDRFSAERPEGSISTLTIQRTEQRDSAMYRCASSLTGGGGEQYFGPGTRLTVT.

The chain links TRBV27 to TRBJ1-5; no reliable D call. V lost 4 bases and J 0 bases, leaving 4 bases between the germline ends. The CDR3 loop spans 13 amino acids. Germline CDR1 reads MNHEY; CDR2 reads SMNVEV (reference sequence). The DNA of the CDR3 is TGTGCCAGCAGTTACTATAGCAATCAGCCCCAGCATTTT. Protein product: CASSYYSNQPQHF.

CDR3 region: CASSLIPSGRVHEQFF. CDR3 nucleotides: TGTGCCAGCAGCTTAATCCCCAGCGGGAGAGTCCATGAGCAGTTCTTC. The genes are TRBV11-2 and TRBJ2-1, with TRBD2 identical over 8 bases. The CDR3 spans 16 residues. Losses at the gene ends were 2 bases for V and 8 bases for J; bases not matched to a gene: 11. Germline V gene sequence: CDR1 SGHAT, CDR2 FQNNGV. Using reference TRBV11-2 and TRBJ2-1 for the parts outside the CDR3, the full variable domain is EAGVAQSPRYKIIEKRQSVAFWCNPISGHATLYWYQQILGQGPKLLIQFQNNGVVDDSQLPKDRFSAERLKGVDSTLKIQPAKLEDSAVYLCASSLIPSGRVHEQFFGPGTRLTVL.

V gene TRBV7-2 combines with J gene TRBJ1-2; D gene uncertain. Germline CDR1 is SGHTA and CDR2 is FQGNSA. The CDR3 extends over 15 amino acids. V was pared by 4 bases and J by 0 bases, with 12 bases between. The chain's CDR3 is CASSYSPSPNYGYTF. In DNA, the CDR3 is TGTGCCAGCAGCTACTCGCCGAGCCCTAACTATGGCTACACCTTC.

J is TRBJ2-7 and V is TRBV6-5; TRBD2 matches 11 bases. The CDR3 totals 16 residues. With 4 bases clipped from V and 4 bases from J, the junction kept 9 bases outside the gene matches. CDR1 and CDR2 from the germline V gene are MNHEY and SVGAGI. The CDR3 DNA sequence: TGTGCCAGCAGTTCACGACTAGCGGGGATTCATTACGAGCAGTACTTC. It encodes CASSSRLAGIHYEQYF.

Only a few counts were recorded for this clone. This chain joins TRBV18 and TRBJ2-1; D is perhaps TRBD1 (6 bases). Germline V gene data show CDR1 as KGHSH and CDR2 as LQKENI. The CDR3 runs 20 residues. V was trimmed by 3 bases and J by 0 bases, leaving 24 bases between them. In nucleotides, the CDR3 is TGTGCCAGCTCACCTAAAGTTCCCCAACCTTACAGGGTCTCCTACAATGAGCAGTTCTTC. This translates into CASSPKVPQPYRVSYNEQFF.

V usage is TRBV30 and J usage is TRBJ2-7, with 9 bases aligning to TRBD1. The germline V gene has CDR1 GTSNPN and CDR2 SVGIG (reference sequence). The ends lost 0 bases at V and 5 bases at J; junction bases unmatched: 11. The CDR3 runs to 16 residues. CDR3 protein: CAWSVGRDRVWDEQYF. DNA of the CDR3: TGTGCCTGGAGTGTAGGTAGGGACAGGGTGTGGGACGAGCAGTACTTC.

The V and J genes are TRBV9 and TRBJ1-3; TRBD1 might be the D (6 bases). Germline values: CDR1 SGDLS, CDR2 YYNGEE. This CDR3 spans 16 amino acids. Deletions cut 4 bases from V and 0 bases from J, with 14 bases between. The DNA of the CDR3 is TGTGCCAGCAGCCTCAGGGGTTCGAGCTCTGGAAACACCATATATTTT. Its protein is CASSLRGSSSGNTIYF.

The V call is TRBV5-4, the J call TRBJ2-7, with 7 bases that match TRBD2. This CDR3 comprises 14 residues. Germline values: CDR1 SGHNT, CDR2 YYREEE (reference sequence). With V trimmed by 2 bases and J by 3 bases, 5 bases remained unmatched. The CDR3 loop reads CASSFGTTHYEQYF. The CDR3 DNA follows: TGTGCCAGCAGCTTCGGGACTACTCACTACGAGCAGTACTTC.

The V and J genes are TRBV18 and TRBJ2-1; D perhaps matches TRBD2 (5 bases). The V end lost 0 bases, the J end lost 1 base, and 10 bases lay between the germline ends. Per the germline V gene, CDR1 is KGHSH and CDR2 is LQKENI. The CDR3 spans 16 residues. DNA for the CDR3: TGTGCCAGCTCACCACCTTTCGGGAAATCCTACAATGAGCAGTTCTTC. Its protein product is CASSPPFGKSYNEQFF.

The chain recombines TRBV7-2 with TRBJ2-1; D is unclear. CDR1 SGHTA and CDR2 FQGNSA come from the germline V gene. CDR3 size: 14 residues. V lost 3 bases, J lost 0 bases, and 6 bases lay in between. CDR3 in amino acids: CASSLSSSYNEQFF. CDR3 nucleotide sequence: TGTGCCAGCAGCTTGTCTAGCTCCTACAATGAGCAGTTCTTC. Using reference TRBV7-2 and TRBJ2-1 for the parts outside the CDR3, the full variable domain is GAGVSQSPSNKVTEKGKDVELRCDPISGHTALYWYRQSLGQGLEFLIYFQGNSAPDKSGLPSDRFSAERTGGSVSTLTIQRTQQEDSAVYLCASSLSSSYNEQFFGPGTRLTVL.